Listed here are 12 T cell receptor beta chains from one sample, sequenced in a study of cytomegalovirus exposure and HLA in healthy donors. PCR involved 60 Vbeta and 13 Jbeta primers. Sequenced by immunoSEQ multiplex PCR; TCRdb stores in-frame clones only, minus some. Found here are some 170,000 clones, roughly 85% of them singletons; the top ten hold roughly 1.3%. Sequencing was performed on PBMCs. The receptor source for this set is a woman in her 50s in good health and CMV-seronegative.

The chain is built from TRBV10-3 and TRBJ1-1, with D possibly TRBD1 on 5 matching bases. This CDR3 contains 14 residues. Looked up from germline, CDR1 is ENHRY and CDR2 is SYGVKD. Trimming took 6 bases from V and 1 from J, leaving 12 bases between them. The CDR3 protein is CAIRISGENTEAFF. CDR3 bases: TGTGCCATCAGGATTTCGGGGGAGAACACTGAAGCTTTCTTT.

V gene TRBV5-4 combines with J gene TRBJ2-3; 10 bases agree with TRBD2. Germline V gene lookup returns CDR1 SGHNT and CDR2 YYREEE (reference sequence). The CDR3 extends over 16 amino acids. V gave up 4 bases and J gave up 1 base; unmatched junction bases: 6. CDR3 in amino acids: CASSPTSGTGTDTQYF. CDR3 sequence (DNA): TGTGCCAGCAGCCCTACTAGCGGGACTGGCACAGATACGCAGTATTTT.

This clone was detected a few times. The chain links TRBV28 to TRBJ1-6; 7 nucleotides match TRBD1. The CDR3 length is 16 residues. Germline V gives CDR1 MDHEN, CDR2 SYDVKM. V lost 2 bases and J lost 3; bases outside the gene matches: 4. The CDR3 spells CASSLGRDSYNSPLHF. DNA of the CDR3: TGTGCCAGCAGTTTAGGTCGGGACAGCTATAATTCACCCCTCCACTTT.

The V call is TRBV5-1, the J call TRBJ1-2; possibly TRBD1 for D (5 bases). Trimming took 0 bases from V and 7 from J, leaving 10 bases between them. The CDR3 has 13 residues. Germline V gene lookup returns CDR1 SGHRS and CDR2 YFSETQ. CDR3 DNA sequence: TGCGCCAGCAGCTTGGTAGAAGGGGTTGGCTACACCTTC. Protein product: CASSLVEGVGYTF. The variable domain in full, with the rest retrieved from reference TRBV5-1 and TRBJ1-2, is KAGVTQTPRYLIKTRGQQVTLSCSPISGHRSVSWYQQTPGQGLQFLFEYFSETQRNKGNFPGRFSGRQFSNSRSEMNVSTLELGDSALYLCASSLVEGVGYTFGSGTRLTVV.

This clone was detected only a few times. The chain is built from TRBV5-1 and TRBJ1-1, with D possibly TRBD1 on 5 matching bases. Germline V gives CDR1 SGHRS, CDR2 YFSETQ. The CDR3 is 15 residues long. V was clipped by 2 bases and J by 5 bases, with 16 bases between them. The CDR3 region is CASSLSAGQRTEAFF. The CDR3 DNA follows: TGCGCCAGCAGCTTATCAGCAGGGCAGAGGACTGAAGCTTTCTTT.

J is TRBJ1-2 and V is TRBV28, with D unresolved. The CDR3 covers 14 residues. Germline lookup yields CDR1 MDHEN and CDR2 SYDVKM. Trimming removed 3 bases from V and 2 bases from J, with 10 bases in between. DNA of the CDR3: TGTGCCAGCAGTTTTGTGGGCCAGAACTATGGCTACACCTTC. This codes for CASSFVGQNYGYTF.

The V gene is TRBV5-4, the J gene TRBJ2-3; 7 nucleotides align to TRBD1. The CDR3 length is 15 residues. Germline lookup yields CDR1 SGHNT and CDR2 YYREEE (reference sequence). J gave up 6 bases and V 4 bases, and 11 bases lay outside the gene matches. CDR3 sequence: CASSHLATTGDTQYF. CDR3 DNA sequence: TGTGCCAGCAGCCACCTCGCAACGACAGGGGATACGCAGTATTTT.

The rearrangement uses TRBV21-1 and TRBJ2-1; the table's D call, TRBD1, was not checked against the DNA. TRBV21-1 is noted as a pseudogene. There are 21 residues in the CDR3. CDR3 coding DNA: TGTGCCAGCAGCCACAGGGCCGACTACACACAAGGGGAGTACCGAATGGATGAGCAGTTCTTC. Protein sequence: CASSHRADYTQGEYRMDEQFF.

This chain joins TRBV6-5 and TRBJ2-6, with TRBD1 identical over 7 bases. In germline, CDR1 is MNHEY, CDR2 SVGAGI. The V segment lost 2 bases and the J segment 2 bases; nucleotides outside the gene matches: 0. CDR3 size: 15 residues. CDR3 loop: CASSYQGAGANVLTF. The DNA for the CDR3 is TGTGCCAGCAGTTACCAGGGGGCTGGGGCCAACGTCCTGACTTTC.

The rearrangement joins TRBV11-2 to TRBJ2-7, with 8 nucleotides matching TRBD1. In germline, CDR1 is SGHAT, CDR2 FQNNGV. CDR3 length equals 16 residues. Trimming at V came to 4 bases and at J to 5 bases, leaving 13 bases not matched to a gene. The CDR3 region is CASSSARQGKMNEQYF. In DNA, the CDR3 is TGTGCCAGCAGCTCCGCTCGACAGGGGAAAATGAACGAGCAGTACTTC. Drawing the rest from reference TRBV11-2 and TRBJ2-7, the complete variable domain is EAGVAQSPRYKIIEKRQSVAFWCNPISGHATLYWYQQILGQGPKLLIQFQNNGVVDDSQLPKDRFSAERLKGVDSTLKIQPAKLEDSAVYLCASSSARQGKMNEQYFGPGTRLTVT.

In DNA, the CDR3 is TGTGCCAGCATCGGAACATCAACAGGGACCGGGGAGCTGTTTTTT. Translation: CASIGTSTGTGELFF. This chain joins TRBV9 and TRBJ2-2; perhaps TRBD1 as D (6 bases). The germline CDR1 and CDR2 sequences are SGDLS and YYNGEE. With 6 bases removed from V and 5 bases from J, the gap between germline ends came to 17 bases. This CDR3 comprises 15 residues.

The chain employs TRBV7-2 and TRBJ1-6, with unresolved D. Germline CDR1 SGHTA, CDR2 FQGNSA. The CDR3 is 14 amino acids. V was shortened by 5 bases and J by 11 bases, with 16 bases between the two germline ends. The DNA for the CDR3 is TGTGCCAGCAGCCCGCGTCTTTTTGAGGCACCCCTCCACTTT. Translating gives CASSPRLFEAPLHF.